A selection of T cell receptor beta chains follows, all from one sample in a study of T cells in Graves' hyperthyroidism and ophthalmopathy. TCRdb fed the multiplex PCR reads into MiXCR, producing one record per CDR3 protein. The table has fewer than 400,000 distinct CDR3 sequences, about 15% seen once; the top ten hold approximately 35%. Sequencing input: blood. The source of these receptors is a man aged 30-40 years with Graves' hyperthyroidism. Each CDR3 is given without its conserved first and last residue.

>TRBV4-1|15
ASSQVGWDRENTEAF
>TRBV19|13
ASSPRDYEVSEQY
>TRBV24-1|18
ATSERGRLAGVSDTGELF
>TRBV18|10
ASSPQRQTQY
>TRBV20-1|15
SASPYRSWAGYNEQF
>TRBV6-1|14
ASSALGTVSGNTIY
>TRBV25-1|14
ASSEWGTGGSNEQF
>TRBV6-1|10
ASSEGWLEQF
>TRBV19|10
ASQEHPSGYT
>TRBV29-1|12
SALTGTGVDEQF
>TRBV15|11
ATSTTGVGGYT
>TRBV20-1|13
SAPDRRRDTDTQY
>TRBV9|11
ASSVGSAGELF
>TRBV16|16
ASSPNLKDSSSYNEQF
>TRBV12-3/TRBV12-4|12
ASSSGGINQPQH
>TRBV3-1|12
ASSQSSGGQPQH
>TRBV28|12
ASSSPTVNYGYT
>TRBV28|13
ASSLPGSAQETQY
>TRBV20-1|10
SARGRVNEQF
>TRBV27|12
ASSFDRGGTEAF
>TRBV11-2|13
ASNDPQGPQETQY
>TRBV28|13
ASSSIGGFDTEAF
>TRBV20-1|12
SAGGRNPNSPLH
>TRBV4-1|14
ASSQRTSGSSDTQY
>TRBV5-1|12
ASSWDTSGNEQY
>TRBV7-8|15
ASSTWSTIAGEETQY
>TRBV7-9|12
ASSLAGGRTRAF
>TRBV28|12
ASRRDGSNQPQH
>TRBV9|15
ASSVEPAGITPYEQY
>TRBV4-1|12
ASSRHTGPYEQY
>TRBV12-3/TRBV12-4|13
ASSLGRASNQPQH
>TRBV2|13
ASSPTEDYNSPLH
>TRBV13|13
ASSPLRQGTDTQY
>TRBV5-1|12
ASSSDPDSSVEF
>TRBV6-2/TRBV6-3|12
ASSWSASNQPQH
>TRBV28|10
ASNTNNQPQH